A single sample gave rise to the 9 T cell receptor beta chains below, sequenced in a study of T cell clones after liver transplantation. Here immunoSEQ multiplex PCR was the method, and the copy in TCRdb shows in-frame clones only, minus some. The sample records roughly 120,000 clones, approximately 90% being singletons. The sample was CD4+ T cells from blood, taken 12 months after liver transplant. The receptor set was obtained from a human patient who received a liver transplant. Some T cells here may be from the graft donor.

This clone has only a few counts. J is TRBJ2-7 and V is TRBV28; D tentatively fits TRBD1 or TRBD2 (5 bases each). V was pared by 2 bases and J by 2 bases, with 25 bases between. Germline CDR1 and CDR2: MDHEN and SYDVKM. This CDR3 region has 19 residues. CDR3 in DNA: TGTGCCAGCAGTTTACTCTCACCCACCGGGACCGTGGCACCCTACGAGCAGTACTTC. This gives the protein CASSLLSPTGTVAPYEQYF.

This clone was seen a handful of times. The chain recombines TRBV19 with TRBJ2-7; D is unclear. V gave up 1 base and J gave up 4 bases, with 8 bases separating them. Germline CDR1 and CDR2: LNHDA and SQIVND (reference sequence). The CDR3 has 13 residues. In nucleotides, the CDR3 is TGTGCCAGTAGTATAGGGGTGAAATACGAGCAGTACTTC. This encodes CASSIGVKYEQYF.

The genes are TRBV27 and TRBJ2-3; D is uncertain. Germline loops: CDR1 MNHEY, CDR2 SMNVEV (reference sequence). CDR3 length: 14 amino acids. Trimming removed 3 bases at V and 0 bases at J, with 7 bases between. This CDR3 reads CASSLRRSTDTQYF. In DNA, the CDR3 is TGTGCCAGCAGTTTGCGGCGGAGCACAGATACGCAGTATTTT.

V and J are TRBV27 and TRBJ2-2; maybe TRBD2 (5 bases). The CDR3 consists of 13 residues. Trimming shortened V by 6 bases and J by 6 bases, and 11 bases separated the two germline ends. CDR1 is MNHEY and CDR2 is SMNVEV in the germline V gene (reference sequence). The CDR3 DNA sequence: TGTGCCAGCAGGGACTCGATTTCCGGGGAGCTGTTTTTT. Translation gives CASRDSISGELFF.

This clone was seen only a few times. The chain links TRBV18 to TRBJ1-1; the D gene is possibly TRBD1 (5 bases). The CDR3 length is 13 residues. Deletions cut 5 bases from V and 1 base from J, with 8 bases between. The V gene's germline CDR1 is KGHSH and CDR2 LQKENI. In DNA form, the CDR3 reads TGTGCCAGCTCAGAAACAGGGAACACTGAAGCTTTCTTT. Translation gives CASSETGNTEAFF.

This clone came up a few times. The V call is TRBV7-2, the J call TRBJ2-5, with D perhaps TRBD2 (6 bases). Germline V CDR1 and CDR2: SGHTA, FQGNSA. CDR3 length equals 14 residues. Trimming shortened V by 1 base and J by 1 base, and 7 bases separated the two germline ends. The CDR3 region is CASSLVGGQETQYF. The CDR3, as DNA: TGTGCCAGCAGCTTAGTGGGGGGCCAAGAGACCCAGTACTTC.

The rearrangement joins TRBV6-6 to TRBJ2-2; 11 nucleotides line up with TRBD1. V was pared by 5 bases and J by 4 bases, with 6 bases of the junction left unmatched. CDR3 size: 16 residues. From germline, CDR1 is MNHNY and CDR2 SVGAGI (reference sequence). The CDR3 DNA is TGTGCCAGCAGTCCACCGGGACAGGGGGGCACCGGGGAGCTGTTTTTT. Translating it yields CASSPPGQGGTGELFF.

The V call is TRBV5-4, the J call TRBJ2-1; 10 positions agree with TRBD1. Per the germline V gene, CDR1 is SGHNT and CDR2 is YYREEE (reference sequence). The CDR3 runs to 14 residues. The V segment lost 3 bases and the J segment 8 bases; nucleotides outside the gene matches: 5. The CDR3 nucleotides are TGTGCCAGCAGCTATGGGACAGGGGAGGATGAGCAGTTCTTC. It is translated as CASSYGTGEDEQFF.

This chain's CDR3 is CASTEGFSNYGYTF. Written as DNA, the CDR3 is TGTGCCAGCACAGAAGGGTTTAGCAACTATGGCTACACCTTC. This chain joins TRBV7-9 and TRBJ1-2; D unresolved. The length of the CDR3 is 14 residues. CDR1 is SEHNR and CDR2 is FQNEAQ in the germline V gene (reference sequence). Trimming stripped 7 bases from V and 2 bases from J, with 14 bases between.